The text below deals with one TCR beta chain. Its specificity is unknown. CDR3 size: 11 residues. Looked up from germline, CDR1 is GTSNPN and CDR2 is SVGIG (reference sequence). V dropped 0 bases and J dropped 10 bases, with 7 bases sitting between them. The sample belongs to a study of beta chain features in type 1 diabetes. Investigators reverse transcribed all isolated RNA, so they sequenced expressed TCRB transcripts. The protocol was immunoSEQ multiplex PCR, while the TCRdb copy is restricted to in-frame clones and leaves out a portion. Here the sample spans about 660,000 clones, over 12% being singletons. Findings and caveats of the study: Moderate yet significant TCRB CDR3 shortening was seen in Type 1 diabetes patients in all four CD4+ subsets.

This sequence was found in a man aged 18 to 29 with type 1 diabetes. This sequence joins TRBV30 and TRBJ2-1; possibly TRBD1 or TRBD2 for D (6 bases each). Sequencing input: naive CD4+ T cells from blood. The CDR3 region is CAWSVGGEQFF. CDR3 in DNA: TGTGCCTGGAGTGTAGGGGGGGAGCAGTTCTTC.